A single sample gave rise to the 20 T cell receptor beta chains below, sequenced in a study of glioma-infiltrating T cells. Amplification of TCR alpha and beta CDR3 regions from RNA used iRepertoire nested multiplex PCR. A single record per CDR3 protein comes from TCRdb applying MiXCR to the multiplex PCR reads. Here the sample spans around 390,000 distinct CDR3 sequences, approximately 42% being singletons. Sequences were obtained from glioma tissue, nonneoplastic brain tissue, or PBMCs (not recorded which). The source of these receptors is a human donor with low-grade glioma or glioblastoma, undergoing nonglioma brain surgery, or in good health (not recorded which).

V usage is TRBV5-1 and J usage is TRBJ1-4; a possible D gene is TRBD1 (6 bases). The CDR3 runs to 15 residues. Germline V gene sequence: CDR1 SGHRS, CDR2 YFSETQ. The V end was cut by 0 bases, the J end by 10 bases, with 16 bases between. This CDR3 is CASSLDVFRGPKLFF. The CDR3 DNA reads TGCGCCAGCAGCTTGGATGTATTCAGGGGTCCAAAACTGTTTTTT.

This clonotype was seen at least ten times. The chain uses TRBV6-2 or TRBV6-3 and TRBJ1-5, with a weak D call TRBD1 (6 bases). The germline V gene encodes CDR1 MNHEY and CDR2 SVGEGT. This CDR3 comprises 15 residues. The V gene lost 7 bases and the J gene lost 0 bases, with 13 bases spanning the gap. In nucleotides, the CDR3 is TGTGCCAGCACTTCAGGGGTGCCTAGCAATCAGCCCCAGCATTTT. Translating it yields CASTSGVPSNQPQHF.

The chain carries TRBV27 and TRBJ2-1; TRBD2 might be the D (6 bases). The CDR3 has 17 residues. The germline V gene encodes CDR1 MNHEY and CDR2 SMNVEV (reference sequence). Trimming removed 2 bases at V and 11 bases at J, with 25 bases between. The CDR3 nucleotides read TGTGCCAGCAGTTTACCCTCGGACCTAGCGTCTTCTCTTAAGCAGTTCTTC. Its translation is CASSLPSDLASSLKQFF.

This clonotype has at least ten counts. The CDR3 coding sequence is TGTGCCAGCAGTTTAACGGGACAAACCTACGAGCAGTACTTC. It specifies CASSLTGQTYEQYF. The chain joins TRBV28 to TRBJ2-7; D may be TRBD1 (6 bases). This CDR3 region has 14 residues. CDR1 and CDR2 (germline): MDHEN, SYDVKM. With 2 bases removed from V and 2 bases from J, the gap between germline ends came to 10 bases.

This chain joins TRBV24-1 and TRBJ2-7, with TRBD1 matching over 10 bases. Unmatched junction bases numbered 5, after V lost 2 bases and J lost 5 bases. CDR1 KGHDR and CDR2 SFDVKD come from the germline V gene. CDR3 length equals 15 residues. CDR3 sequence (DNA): TGTGCCACCAGTGATTGGGAGACAGGGGGCCACGAGCAGTACTTC. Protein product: CATSDWETGGHEQYF.

CDR3 sequence reads: CSARQGGVYF. The CDR3 bases are TGCAGTGCCAGGCAGGGAGGGGTTTACTTC. This chain links TRBV20-1 with TRBJ2-7; 7 positions match TRBD2. The length of the CDR3 is 10 residues. Germline CDR1 and CDR2: DFQATT and SNEGSKA (reference sequence). The trim removed 6 bases at V and 13 bases at J, leaving 9 bases unmatched.

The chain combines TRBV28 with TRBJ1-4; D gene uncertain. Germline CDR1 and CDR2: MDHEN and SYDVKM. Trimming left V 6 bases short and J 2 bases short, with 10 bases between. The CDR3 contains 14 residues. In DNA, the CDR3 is TGTGCCAGCAGCACGGTGGCGACTAATGAAAAACTGTTTTTT. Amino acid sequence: CASSTVATNEKLFF.

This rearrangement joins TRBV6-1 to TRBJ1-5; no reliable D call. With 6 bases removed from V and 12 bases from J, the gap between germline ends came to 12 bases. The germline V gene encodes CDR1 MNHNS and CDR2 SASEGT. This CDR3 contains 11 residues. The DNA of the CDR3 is TGTGCCAGCAGACAAGGACCTCACCAGCATTTT. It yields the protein CASRQGPHQHF.

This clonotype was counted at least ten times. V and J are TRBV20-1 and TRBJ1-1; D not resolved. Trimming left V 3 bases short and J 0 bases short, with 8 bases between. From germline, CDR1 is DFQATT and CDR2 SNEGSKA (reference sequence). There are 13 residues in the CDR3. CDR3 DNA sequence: TGCAGTGCTAGGGGGTACATGAACACTGAAGCTTTCTTT. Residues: CSARGYMNTEAFF.

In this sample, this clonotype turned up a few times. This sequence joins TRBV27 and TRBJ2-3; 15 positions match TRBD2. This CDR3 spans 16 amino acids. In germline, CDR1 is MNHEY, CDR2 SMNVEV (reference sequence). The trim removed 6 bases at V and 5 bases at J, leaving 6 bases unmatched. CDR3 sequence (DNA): TGTGCCAGCAGGCGACCGGGACTAGCGGGAGGAGATACGCAGTATTTT. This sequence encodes CASRRPGLAGGDTQYF.

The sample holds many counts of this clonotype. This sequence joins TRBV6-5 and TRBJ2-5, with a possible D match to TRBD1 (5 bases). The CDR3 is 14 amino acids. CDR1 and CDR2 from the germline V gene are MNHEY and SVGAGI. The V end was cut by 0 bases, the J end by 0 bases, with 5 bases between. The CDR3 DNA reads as TGTGCCAGCAGTTACTCGGACAACCAAGAGACCCAGTACTTC. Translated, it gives CASSYSDNQETQYF.

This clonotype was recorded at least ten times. The CDR3, as DNA: TGTGCCAGCAACCCCCTAGCGGGAGCGTCCTACGAGCAGTACTTC. It is translated as CASNPLAGASYEQYF. This chain uses TRBV28 with TRBJ2-7; 10 bases map to TRBD2. With V trimmed by 7 bases and J by 1 base, 7 bases remained unmatched. Per germline, CDR1 MDHEN and CDR2 SYDVKM. There are 15 residues in the CDR3.

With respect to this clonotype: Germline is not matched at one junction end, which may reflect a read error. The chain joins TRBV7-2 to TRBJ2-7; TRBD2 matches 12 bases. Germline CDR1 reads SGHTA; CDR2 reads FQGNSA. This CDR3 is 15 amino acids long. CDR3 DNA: TGTGCCAGCGGCTTTACTAGCGGGAGGATCTACGAGCAGTACTTC. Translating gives CASGFTSGRIYEQYF.

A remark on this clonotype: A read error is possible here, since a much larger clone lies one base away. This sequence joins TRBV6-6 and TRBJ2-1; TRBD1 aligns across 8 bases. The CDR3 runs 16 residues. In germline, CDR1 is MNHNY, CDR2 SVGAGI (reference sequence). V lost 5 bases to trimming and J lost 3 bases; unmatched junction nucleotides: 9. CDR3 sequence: CASSLVGTGGYNEQFF. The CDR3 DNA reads TGTGCCAGCAGTCTCGTTGGGACAGGAGGCTACAATGAGCAGTTCTTC.

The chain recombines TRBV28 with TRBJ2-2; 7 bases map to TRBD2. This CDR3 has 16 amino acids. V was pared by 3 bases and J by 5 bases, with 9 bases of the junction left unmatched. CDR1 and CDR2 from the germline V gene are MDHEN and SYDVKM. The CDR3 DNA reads TGTGCCAGCAGTTTCCCTAGTAGCGGGCTGACCGGGGAGCTGTTTTTT. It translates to CASSFPSSGLTGELFF. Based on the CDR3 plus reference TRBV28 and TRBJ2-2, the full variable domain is DVKVTQSSRYLVKRTGEKVFLECVQDMDHENMFWYRQDPGLGLRLIYFSYDVKMKEKGDIPEGYSVSREKKERFSLILESASTNQTSMYLCASSFPSSGLTGELFFGEGSRLTVL.

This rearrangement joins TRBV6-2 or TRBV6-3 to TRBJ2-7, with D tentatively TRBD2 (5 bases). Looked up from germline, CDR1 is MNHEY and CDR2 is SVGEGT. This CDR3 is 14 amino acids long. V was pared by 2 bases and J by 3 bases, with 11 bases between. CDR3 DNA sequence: TGTGCCAGCAGTTACGAGCGGAGCCTCTACGAGCAGTACTTC. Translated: CASSYERSLYEQYF.

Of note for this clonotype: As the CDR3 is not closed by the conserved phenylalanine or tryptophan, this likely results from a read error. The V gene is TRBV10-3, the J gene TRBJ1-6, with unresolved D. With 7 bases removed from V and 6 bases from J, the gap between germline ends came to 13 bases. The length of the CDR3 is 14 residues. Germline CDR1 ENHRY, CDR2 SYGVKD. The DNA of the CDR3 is TGTGCCATCACGCTTCCAGCTAGTAATTCACCCCTCCACTGT. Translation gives CAITLPASNSPLHC.

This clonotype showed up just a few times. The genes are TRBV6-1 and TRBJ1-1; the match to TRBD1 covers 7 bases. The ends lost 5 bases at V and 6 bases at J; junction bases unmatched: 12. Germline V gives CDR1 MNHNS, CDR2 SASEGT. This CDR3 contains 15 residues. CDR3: CASSSHLEGASEAFF. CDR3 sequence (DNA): TGTGCCAGCAGTTCTCATCTTGAGGGGGCTTCTGAAGCTTTCTTT.

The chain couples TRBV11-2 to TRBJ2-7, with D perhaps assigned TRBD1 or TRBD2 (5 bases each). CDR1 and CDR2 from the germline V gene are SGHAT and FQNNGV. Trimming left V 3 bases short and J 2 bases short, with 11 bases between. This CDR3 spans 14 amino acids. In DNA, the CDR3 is TGTGCCAGCAGCTTCCGGGACGGGACCTACGAGCAGTACTTC. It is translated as CASSFRDGTYEQYF.

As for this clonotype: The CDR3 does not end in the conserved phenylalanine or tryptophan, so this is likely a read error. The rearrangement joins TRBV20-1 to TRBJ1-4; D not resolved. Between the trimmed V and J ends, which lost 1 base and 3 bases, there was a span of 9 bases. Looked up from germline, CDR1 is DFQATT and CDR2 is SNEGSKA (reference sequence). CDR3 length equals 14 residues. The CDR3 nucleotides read TGCAGTGCTAGAGGTGGAGGGCCTAATGAAAAACTGTTTTTA. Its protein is CSARGGGPNEKLFL.